A single sample gave rise to the 21 T cell receptor beta chains below, sequenced in a study of cytomegalovirus exposure and HLA in healthy donors. This PCR relied on a set of 60 Vbeta primers and 13 Jbeta primers. Profiled with immunoSEQ multiplex PCR; TCRdb holds only in-frame clones, not every one. The profile covers roughly 120,000 clones, with over 60% appearing a single time and around 4.9% taken by the ten largest. The specimen sequenced was PBMCs. These receptors were obtained from a man aged 25-45 years in good health and CMV-seropositive.

J is TRBJ1-5 and V is TRBV19; 8 bases map to TRBD1. Germline V CDR1 and CDR2: LNHDA, SQIVND (reference sequence). CDR3 length: 13 residues. Trimming removed 8 bases from V and 5 bases from J; junction bases left unmatched: 5. DNA of the CDR3: TGTGCCAGTCAAGACAGGGGACATCAGCCCCAGCATTTT. It translates to CASQDRGHQPQHF. The full variable domain, rest sourced from reference TRBV19 and TRBJ1-5, is DGGITQSPKYLFRKEGQNVTLSCEQNLNHDAMYWYRQDPGQGLRLIYYSQIVNDFQKGDIAEGYSVSREKKESFPLTVTSAQKNPTAFYLCASQDRGHQPQHFGDGTRLSIL.

V and J are TRBV7-3 and TRBJ2-2; D perhaps matches TRBD1 (6 bases). The germline V and J ends were trimmed by 3 bases and 5 bases, with 10 bases remaining between them. Germline CDR1 is SGHTA and CDR2 is FQGTGA. CDR3 size: 14 residues. The CDR3: CASSLGASTGELFF. The DNA for the CDR3 is TGTGCCAGCAGCTTGGGGGCTAGTACCGGGGAGCTGTTTTTT. The variable domain in full, completed from reference TRBV7-3 and TRBJ2-2, reads GAGVSQTPSNKVTEKGKYVELRCDPISGHTALYWYRQSLGQGPEFLIYFQGTGAADDSGLPNDRFFAVRPEGSVSTLKIQRTERGDSAVYLCASSLGASTGELFFGEGSRLTVL.

In this sample, this clone turned up a few times. Being one base from a much bigger clone, this may be a read error. CDR3 amino acids: CASSLDGTGVVEQYF. The DNA of the CDR3 is TGTGCCAGCAGCTTAGATGGGACAGGGGTGGTCGAGCAGTACTTC. The J gene is TRBJ2-7, the V gene TRBV4-2, with TRBD1 matching over 10 bases. V shed 5 bases, J shed 6 bases, and the junction held 10 bases outside the gene matches. Germline assignment: CDR1 LGHNA and CDR2 YNFKEQ. The CDR3 covers 15 residues.

The J gene is TRBJ2-7, the V gene TRBV5-1; weak D call: TRBD1 (6 bases). CDR3 length: 17 amino acids. V lost 3 bases and J 2 bases, leaving 21 bases between the germline ends. Germline CDR1 SGHRS, CDR2 YFSETQ. The CDR3 sequence is CASSSRGLTGSTYEQYF. DNA for the CDR3: TGCGCCAGCAGCTCCCGGGGCCTTACAGGGTCCACCTACGAGCAGTACTTC.

On this clone itself: The junction differs from germline at one of its ends, possibly a read error. This chain joins TRBV7-9 and TRBJ1-1; a weak D match, TRBD1 (6 bases). CDR3 size: 12 residues. Germline CDR1 is SEHNR and CDR2 is FQNEAQ (reference sequence). CDR3 sequence: CSSSYLTGMTFF. CDR3 bases: TGTTCCAGCAGCTATCTGACAGGTATGACTTTCTTT.

The chain has TRBV28 and TRBJ2-6; 7 nucleotides align to TRBD1. This CDR3 is 14 amino acids long. Germline CDR1 reads MDHEN; CDR2 reads SYDVKM. V lost 5 bases to trimming and J lost 4 bases; unmatched junction nucleotides: 2. CDR3: CASSRGLGANVLTF. CDR3 coding DNA: TGTGCCAGCAGTAGGGGGCTCGGGGCCAACGTCCTGACTTTC.

The chain carries TRBV4-2 and TRBJ2-5, with 9 bases identical to TRBD1. With V trimmed by 2 bases and J by 5 bases, 6 bases remained unmatched. From germline, CDR1 is LGHNA and CDR2 YNFKEQ. This CDR3 has 15 residues. The CDR3: CASSQIGTGRETQYF. The CDR3 region has the DNA TGTGCCAGCAGCCAAATCGGGACAGGGAGGGAGACCCAGTACTTC.

This clone was counted a few times. The chain joins TRBV10-3 to TRBJ1-5; TRBD1 aligns across 7 bases. Per germline, CDR1 ENHRY and CDR2 SYGVKD. V trimming: 11 bases; J trimming: 1 base; junction bases outside the gene matches: 11. This CDR3 spans 15 amino acids. CDR3 coding DNA: TGTGCCTCTCAACAGGGGTTGGAAAGCAATCAGCCCCAGCATTTT. Protein product: CASQQGLESNQPQHF.

This rearrangement joins TRBV11-2 to TRBJ2-7; 8 positions agree with TRBD2. Trimming took 5 bases from V and 0 from J; bases not matched to a gene: 15. The length of the CDR3 is 18 residues. Germline-derived CDR1 and CDR2 are SGHAT and FQNNGV. The CDR3 spells CASSQRHNERGSSYEQYF. The CDR3 DNA reads as TGTGCCAGCAGCCAACGTCACAATGAGCGGGGGAGCTCCTACGAGCAGTACTTC.

This clone was seen once. The rearrangement uses TRBV19 and TRBJ2-3; D uncertain. Germline CDR1 and CDR2: LNHDA and SQIVND (reference sequence). V lost 0 bases and J 6 bases, leaving 7 bases between the germline ends. This CDR3 comprises 13 residues. The CDR3 sequence: CASSIEVEDTQYF. The CDR3 bases are TGTGCCAGTAGTATAGAAGTTGAGGATACGCAGTATTTT.

V is TRBV18 and J is TRBJ1-6, with no clear D. Germline CDR1 is KGHSH and CDR2 is LQKENI. Trimming removed 6 bases at V and 0 bases at J, with 12 bases between. The CDR3 length is 16 residues. The CDR3: CASSPSGSSYNSPLHF. The CDR3, as DNA: TGTGCCAGCTCCCCTAGTGGAAGCTCCTATAATTCACCCCTCCACTTT.

This clone was counted between two and nine times. V and J are TRBV5-1 and TRBJ1-1; the match to TRBD1 covers 8 bases. V lost 5 bases and J lost 5; bases outside the gene matches: 11. Germline values: CDR1 SGHRS, CDR2 YFSETQ. The CDR3 runs to 15 residues. For the CDR3, the DNA is TGCGCCAGCAGAACGGACAGGGCTATGGGGACTGAAGCTTTCTTT. Protein product: CASRTDRAMGTEAFF.

The chain links TRBV10-2 to TRBJ2-4; 7 bases match TRBD2. V lost 2 bases to trimming and J lost 0 bases; unmatched junction nucleotides: 10. CDR3 length equals 18 residues. Germline V gene lookup returns CDR1 WSHSY and CDR2 SAAADI. CDR3 region: CASSEEIAGTLAKNIQYF. CDR3 in DNA: TGCGCCAGCAGTGAGGAAATAGCGGGTACTCTAGCCAAAAACATTCAGTACTTC.

The chain joins TRBV7-8 to TRBJ2-5; D is unclear. The CDR3 is 14 amino acids. Between the trimmed V and J ends, which lost 1 base and 1 base, there was a span of 7 bases. The V gene's germline CDR1 is SGHVS and CDR2 FQNEAQ. This chain's CDR3 is CASSLGVVQETQYF. Written as DNA, the CDR3 is TGTGCCAGCAGCTTAGGAGTAGTCCAAGAGACCCAGTACTTC.

The gene calls are TRBV9 and TRBJ2-3, with 7 bases fitting TRBD2. The CDR3 loop spans 15 amino acids. Germline V lookup: CDR1 SGDLS, CDR2 YYNGEE. After removal of 5 bases from V and 2 bases from J, the junction contained 8 bases not matched to a gene. The CDR3, as DNA: TGTGCCAGCAGAGCGAGCGGGGCCCCCACAGATACGCAGTATTTT. It specifies CASRASGAPTDTQYF.

The CDR3 DNA reads TGTGCCATAGGGGACAGCCAGCGTGGAAACACCATATATTTT. Its translation: CAIGDSQRGNTIYF. The rearrangement uses TRBV10-3 and TRBJ1-3; TRBD1 aligns across 7 bases. The germline gives CDR1 ENHRY, CDR2 SYGVKD. Trimming cost V 9 bases and J 3 bases; bases outside gene matches: 8. This CDR3 region has 14 residues.

The CDR3 spells CASSLSGTGFVTEAFF. CDR3 DNA sequence: TGTGCCAGCAGCTTATCCGGGACAGGGTTTGTCACTGAAGCTTTCTTT. The chain is built from TRBV5-8 and TRBJ1-1; 9 bases fit TRBD1. This CDR3 is 16 amino acids long. Trimming at V came to 2 bases and at J to 4 bases, leaving 9 bases not matched to a gene. Germline CDR1 is SGHTS and CDR2 is YDEGEE.

The chain recombines TRBV4-1 with TRBJ1-2, with D unclear. The CDR3 sequence is 12 residues long. CDR1 and CDR2 from the germline V gene are MGHRA and YSYEKL. The V end lost 2 bases, the J end lost 5 bases, and 6 bases lay between the germline ends. DNA for the CDR3: TGCGCCAGCAGCCAACTAGGATATGGCTACACCTTC. Translation gives CASSQLGYGYTF.

This sequence joins TRBV6-6 and TRBJ1-4; TRBD1 matches at 7 bases. The germline V gene encodes CDR1 MNHNY and CDR2 SVGAGI (reference sequence). The CDR3 sequence is 15 residues long. V lost 5 bases to trimming and J lost 5 bases; unmatched junction nucleotides: 8. CDR3 sequence reads: CASSHPGQTNEKLFF. In DNA, the CDR3 is TGTGCCAGCAGTCATCCGGGACAGACGAATGAAAAACTGTTTTTT.

The chain links TRBV6-6 to TRBJ1-5, with a weak D call TRBD1 (5 bases). Trimming removed 0 bases at V and 2 bases at J, with 11 bases between. The CDR3 has 16 amino acids. CDR1 is MNHNY and CDR2 is SVGAGI in the germline V gene (reference sequence). The CDR3 protein is CASSYSPRAGNQPQHF. Here the CDR3 DNA reads TGTGCCAGCAGTTACTCGCCCAGGGCAGGCAATCAGCCCCAGCATTTT.

The rearrangement joins TRBV9 to TRBJ2-4, with no clear D. Germline V lookup: CDR1 SGDLS, CDR2 YYNGEE. Deletions cut 4 bases from V and 1 base from J, with 9 bases between. This CDR3 region has 14 residues. In DNA form, the CDR3 reads TGTGCCAGCAGCCCCCCGCAGGCCAAAAACATTCAGTACTTC. Its protein product is CASSPPQAKNIQYF.